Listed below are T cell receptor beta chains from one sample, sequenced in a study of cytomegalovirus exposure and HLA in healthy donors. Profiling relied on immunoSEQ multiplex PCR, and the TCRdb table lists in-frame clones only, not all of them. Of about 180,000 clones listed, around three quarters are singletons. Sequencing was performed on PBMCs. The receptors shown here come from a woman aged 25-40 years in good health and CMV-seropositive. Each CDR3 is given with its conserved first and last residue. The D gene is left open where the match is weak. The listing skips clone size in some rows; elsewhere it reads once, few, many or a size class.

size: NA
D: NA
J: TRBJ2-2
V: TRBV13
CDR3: CASSTGTGELFF
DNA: TGTGCCAGCAGCACCGGGACCGGGGAGCTGTTTTTT

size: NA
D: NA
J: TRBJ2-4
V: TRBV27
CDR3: CASSPDFRRSKNIQYF
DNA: TGTGCCAGCAGTCCAGACTTCCGAAGGTCCAAAAACATTCAGTACTTC

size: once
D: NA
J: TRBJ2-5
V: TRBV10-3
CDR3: CAISDGGRRDRETQYF
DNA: TGTGCCATCAGTGATGGAGGCAGGAGAGACAGGGAGACCCAGTACTTC

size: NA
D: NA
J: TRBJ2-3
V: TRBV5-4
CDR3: CASSFPADTQYF
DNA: TGTGCCAGCAGCTTCCCGGCAGATACGCAGTATTTT

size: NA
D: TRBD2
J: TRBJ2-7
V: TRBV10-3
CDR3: CAISARAGPQAGYEQYF
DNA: TGTGCCATCAGTGCCCGGGCCGGGCCCCAAGCGGGGTACGAGCAGTACTTC

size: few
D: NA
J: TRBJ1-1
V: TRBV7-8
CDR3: CASSLSRGVPTEAFF
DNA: TGTGCCAGCAGCTTATCACGGGGGGTTCCCACTGAAGCTTTCTTT

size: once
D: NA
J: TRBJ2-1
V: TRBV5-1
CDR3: CASSSRETSPDEQFF
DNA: TGCGCCAGCAGCTCCCGGGAAACCTCGCCGGATGAGCAGTTCTTC

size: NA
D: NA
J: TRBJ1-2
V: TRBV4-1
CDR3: CASSQEAVQGYGYTF
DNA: TGCGCCAGCAGCCAAGAGGCCGTACAGGGTTATGGCTACACCTTC

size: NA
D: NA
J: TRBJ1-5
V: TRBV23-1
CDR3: CASSPKSRQALNQPQHF
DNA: TGCGCCAGCAGTCCTAAAAGCCGACAGGCCTTAAATCAGCCCCAGCATTTT

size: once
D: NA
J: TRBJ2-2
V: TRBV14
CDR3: CASSHTNTGELFF
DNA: TGTGCCAGCAGCCACACGAACACCGGGGAGCTGTTTTTT

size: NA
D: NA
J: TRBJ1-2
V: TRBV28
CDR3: CASSLFHLSGNYGYTF
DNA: TGTGCCAGCAGTTTATTCCACCTCTCAGGGAACTATGGCTACACCTTC

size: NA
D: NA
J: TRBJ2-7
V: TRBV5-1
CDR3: CASSLRGKSWYF
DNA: TGCGCCAGCAGCTTGAGGGGGAAGAGCTGGTACTTC

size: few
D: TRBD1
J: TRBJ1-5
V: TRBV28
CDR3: CASSPGQGDQPQHF
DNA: TGTGCCAGCAGCCCGGGACAGGGGGACCAGCCCCAGCATTTT

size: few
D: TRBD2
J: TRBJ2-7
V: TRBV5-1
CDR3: CASSQSTSGNGEQYF
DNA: TGCGCCAGCAGCCAATCGACTAGCGGGAATGGCGAGCAGTACTTC